This passage covers 16 T cell receptor beta chains from one sample sequenced in a study of read filtering for tumor transcriptome and immune sequencing. This library used 300 to 500 ng RNA and molecular barcoded adaptors spanning alpha/delta and beta/gamma chains. TCRdb reprocessed the reads with MiXCR, giving one entry per CDR3 protein. The sample yields over 90,000 distinct CDR3 sequences, around a fifth seen once. Sequenced input: a population of CD138-negative cells sorted from bone marrow. Receptors were obtained from a donor at least 40 years old with multiple myeloma.

This clonotype was seen many times. This sequence joins TRBV28 and TRBJ2-7; 8 nucleotides line up with TRBD1. This CDR3 contains 14 residues. From germline, CDR1 is MDHEN and CDR2 SYDVKM. Trimming cost V 2 bases and J 3 bases; bases outside gene matches: 3. DNA for the CDR3: TGTGCCAGCAGTTTACCCGGGACAGGCTACGAGCAGTACTTC. This encodes CASSLPGTGYEQYF.

For this clonotype: A read error is possible here, since a much larger clone lies one base away. The V gene is TRBV2, the J gene TRBJ2-5, with 11 bases aligning to TRBD2. The germline gives CDR1 SNHLY, CDR2 FYNNEI. The CDR3 consists of 15 residues. CDR3 region: CVSSSTSGEGETQYF. Here the CDR3 DNA reads TGTGTCAGCAGTTCGACTAGCGGGGAAGGGGAGACCCAGTACTTC.

Points on this clonotype: The germline gene is not matched at one end of the junction; a read error may be the cause. The rearrangement uses TRBV5-4 and TRBJ1-1; D might be TRBD1 (5 bases). Germline V gene sequence: CDR1 SGHNT, CDR2 YYREEE (reference sequence). This CDR3 is 13 amino acids long. CDR3 sequence reads: CASSLGGNTGAFF. CDR3 nucleotides: TGTGCCAGCAGCTTGGGGGGGAACACTGGAGCTTTCTTT.

In this sample, this clonotype turned up many times. The chain employs TRBV12-3 or TRBV12-4 and TRBJ2-1, with D possibly TRBD2 on 6 matching bases. The CDR3 runs 12 residues. Deletions cut 5 bases from V and 9 bases from J, with 11 bases between. CDR3 in amino acids: CASSGGGVEQFF. The CDR3 nucleotides read TGTGCCAGCAGTGGGGGAGGTGTTGAGCAGTTCTTC.

Concerning this clonotype: Since no conserved phenylalanine or tryptophan closes the CDR3, a read error is the likely cause. V usage is TRBV2 and J usage is TRBJ1-1, with TRBD1 identical over 7 bases. The CDR3 is made up of 13 amino acids. The junction had 3 bases not matched to a gene; V was cut back by 2 bases and J by 6 bases. CDR1 is SNHLY and CDR2 is FYNNEI in the germline V gene. The CDR3 sequence: CASSERQGSEAFS. CDR3 nucleotides: TGTGCCAGCAGTGAAAGACAGGGCTCTGAAGCTTTCTCT.

This clonotype was detected ten times or more. The chain couples TRBV5-1 to TRBJ2-1, with 7 bases matching TRBD1. Germline CDR1 SGHRS, CDR2 YFSETQ. CDR3 length: 15 residues. The ends lost 7 bases at V and 2 bases at J; junction bases unmatched: 9. This CDR3 is CASWIGGGTYNEQFF. CDR3 sequence (DNA): TGCGCCAGCTGGATAGGGGGCGGCACCTACAATGAGCAGTTCTTC.

This clonotype was counted at least ten times. The CDR3 DNA is TGTGCCAGCAGTTACATCGGGCCCTACACTGAAGCTTTCTTT. Its translation is CASSYIGPYTEAFF. The chain links TRBV6-5 to TRBJ1-1; D unclear. CDR3 size: 14 residues. The germline gives CDR1 MNHEY, CDR2 SVGAGI. The V gene lost 2 bases and the J gene lost 3 bases, with 10 bases spanning the gap.

Many counts were recorded for this clonotype. This sequence joins TRBV12-3 or TRBV12-4 and TRBJ1-2; D unclear. V was cut by 4 bases and J by 2 bases, with 11 bases left in between. This CDR3 has 14 amino acids. The DNA of the CDR3 is TGTGCCAGCAGTTCCCACGTTGTAAACTATGGCTACACCTTC. It translates to CASSSHVVNYGYTF.

The rearrangement links TRBV5-1 to TRBJ1-5; D is perhaps TRBD1 (6 bases). CDR1 is SGHRS, CDR2 YFSETQ, per germline. Deletions cut 0 bases from V and 6 bases from J, with 7 bases between. There are 13 residues in the CDR3. The CDR3 DNA sequence: TGCGCCAGCAGCTTGGAGGGGGGTCAGCCCCAGCATTTT. As protein: CASSLEGGQPQHF.

This clonotype has only a few counts. This CDR3 is CASTQERAQYF. The DNA for the CDR3 is TGTGCCAGCACTCAGGAGAGGGCCCAGTACTTC. This chain connects TRBV2 to TRBJ2-5, with D tentatively TRBD2 (5 bases). The V gene lost 7 bases and the J gene lost 9 bases, with 12 bases spanning the gap. The CDR3 length is 11 residues. Germline loops: CDR1 SNHLY, CDR2 FYNNEI.

This clonotype was seen a handful of times. This may arise from a read error, as a much more abundant clone is one base away. The gene calls are TRBV4-1 and TRBJ2-4, with TRBD2 as a possible D gene (5 bases). This CDR3 is 17 amino acids long. Germline lookup yields CDR1 MGHRA and CDR2 YSYEKL. The DNA for the CDR3 is TGCGCCAGCAGCCAAGAGAGGGTCAGCCTAGCCAAAAGCATTCAGTACTTC. This translates into CASSQERVSLAKSIQYF.

This clonotype was recorded a few times. V gene TRBV27 combines with J gene TRBJ2-7, with unresolved D. Germline assignment: CDR1 MNHEY and CDR2 SMNVEV (reference sequence). The CDR3 has 15 amino acids. V was shortened by 2 bases and J by 7 bases, with 18 bases between the two germline ends. The chain's CDR3 is CASSLGVGALGEQYF. CDR3 DNA: TGTGCCAGCAGTTTAGGGGTTGGAGCACTTGGGGAGCAGTACTTC.

This clonotype was counted ten times or more. The chain is built from TRBV12-3 or TRBV12-4 and TRBJ2-7, with D possibly TRBD1 on 5 matching bases. This CDR3 spans 15 amino acids. Between the trimmed V and J ends, which lost 1 base and 2 bases, there was a span of 12 bases. CDR3 nucleotide sequence: TGTGCCAGCAGTTTAGTAGGGGCGGCGGCCTACGAGCAGTACTTC. Translation: CASSLVGAAAYEQYF.

There are many counts of this clonotype. The genes are TRBV27 and TRBJ1-5; TRBD1 is a possible D gene (6 bases). Per the germline V gene, CDR1 is MNHEY and CDR2 is SMNVEV (reference sequence). Trimming stripped 4 bases from V and 2 bases from J, with 15 bases between. The CDR3 has 16 residues. CDR3 sequence: CASSSSTGRGNQPQHF. DNA of the CDR3: TGTGCCAGCAGTTCCTCGACAGGTCGGGGCAATCAGCCCCAGCATTTT.

This clonotype occurred many times. The chain recombines TRBV20-1 with TRBJ1-1, with D possibly being TRBD1 (5 bases). The CDR3 covers 14 residues. V lost 2 bases and J lost 3, with 13 bases in between. Per the germline V gene, CDR1 is DFQATT and CDR2 is SNEGSKA (reference sequence). This CDR3 reads CSARRPGLDTEAFF. The DNA of the CDR3 is TGCAGTGCTAGACGGCCAGGGCTAGACACTGAAGCTTTCTTT.

This clonotype was detected many times. V is TRBV20-1 and J is TRBJ1-5, with D unclear. Trimming cost V 5 bases and J 0 bases, with 23 bases left between them. The CDR3 loop spans 18 amino acids. Per the germline V gene, CDR1 is DFQATT and CDR2 is SNEGSKA (reference sequence). CDR3: CSACTPRRGRGSNQPQHF. In nucleotides, the CDR3 is TGCAGTGCTTGCACCCCCCGTAGAGGAAGAGGTAGCAATCAGCCCCAGCATTTT.